This T cell receptor (beta chain) originates from a study of T cells and copy number aberrations in small-cell lung cancer. Donors had limited-stage small-cell lung cancer, resected between about 2007 and 2021. V was pared by 5 bases and J by 4 bases, with 6 bases of the junction left unmatched. CDR1 is SEHNR, CDR2 FQNEAQ, per germline (reference sequence). The CDR3 has 14 amino acids. This table comes from immunoSEQ multiplex PCR, and its TCRdb copy is limited to in-frame clones, with some not included. The repertoire holds 7,500 or so clones, 80% to 90% seen once, with about 4.9% in the top ten. This chain links TRBV7-9 with TRBJ1-2; TRBD1 aligns across 8 bases. The sequenced sample consisted of normal tissue next to the tumor. The sequence derives from a woman in her forties or fifties with small cell lung cancer. The CDR3 DNA follows: TGTGCCAGCAGCCCTAGGACAGGGTCCTATGGCTACACCTTC. This codes for CASSPRTGSYGYTF.